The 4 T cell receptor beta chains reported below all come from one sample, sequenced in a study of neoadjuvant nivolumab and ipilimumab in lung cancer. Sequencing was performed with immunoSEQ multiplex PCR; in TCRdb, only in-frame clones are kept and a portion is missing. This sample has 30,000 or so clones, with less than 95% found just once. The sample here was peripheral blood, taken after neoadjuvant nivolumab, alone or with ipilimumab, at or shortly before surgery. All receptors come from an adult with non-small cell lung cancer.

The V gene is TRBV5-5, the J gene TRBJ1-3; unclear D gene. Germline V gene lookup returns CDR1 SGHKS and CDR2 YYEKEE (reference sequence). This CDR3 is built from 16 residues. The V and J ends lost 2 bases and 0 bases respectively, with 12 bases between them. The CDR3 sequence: CASSLRIDYSGNTIYF. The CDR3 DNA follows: TGTGCCAGCAGCTTAAGGATTGATTACTCTGGAAACACCATATATTTT. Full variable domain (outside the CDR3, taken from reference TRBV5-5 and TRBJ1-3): DAGVTQSPTHLIKTRGQQVTLRCSPISGHKSVSWYQQVLGQGPQFIFQYYEKEERGRGNFPDRFSARQFPNYSSELNVNALLLGDSALYLCASSLRIDYSGNTIYFGEGSWLTVV.

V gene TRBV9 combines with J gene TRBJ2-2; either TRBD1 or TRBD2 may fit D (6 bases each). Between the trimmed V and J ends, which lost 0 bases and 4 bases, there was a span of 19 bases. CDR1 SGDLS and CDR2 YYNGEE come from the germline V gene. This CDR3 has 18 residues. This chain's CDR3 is CASSVGVRGGLPTGELFF. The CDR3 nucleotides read TGTGCCAGCAGCGTAGGGGTCCGTGGGGGGCTACCCACCGGGGAGCTGTTTTTT.

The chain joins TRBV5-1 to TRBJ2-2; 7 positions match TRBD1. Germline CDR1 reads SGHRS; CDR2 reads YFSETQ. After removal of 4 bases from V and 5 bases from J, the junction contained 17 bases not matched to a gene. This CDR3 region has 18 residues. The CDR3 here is CASSRTPGAQGDTGELFF. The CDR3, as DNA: TGCGCCAGCAGCCGCACTCCGGGCGCCCAGGGGGATACCGGGGAGCTGTTTTTT.

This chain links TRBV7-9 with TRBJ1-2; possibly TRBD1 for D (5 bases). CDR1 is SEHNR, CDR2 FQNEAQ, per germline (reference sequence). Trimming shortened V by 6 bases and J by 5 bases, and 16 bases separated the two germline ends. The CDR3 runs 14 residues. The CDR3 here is CASSITGIGYGYTF. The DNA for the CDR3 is TGTGCCAGCAGTATTACAGGCATTGGGTATGGCTACACCTTC.